The next 13 T cell receptor beta chains were all read from a single sample in a study of blood T cell repertoires in COVID-19. This table comes from immunoSEQ multiplex PCR, and its TCRdb copy is limited to in-frame clones, with some not included. The data contain 300,000 or so clones, 87% of them singletons. The sequenced sample consisted of peripheral blood. The origin of the receptors is a woman in her 50s who had recovered from COVID-19.

The rearrangement joins TRBV4-3 to TRBJ2-7; 8 bases map to TRBD1. J was trimmed by 7 bases and V by 4 bases; bases with no gene match: 12. The germline V gene encodes CDR1 LGHNA and CDR2 YSLEER. The CDR3 covers 15 residues. CDR3 residues: CASSRGAGGLGEQYF. Here the CDR3 DNA reads TGCGCCAGCAGCCGGGGAGCAGGGGGCTTAGGGGAGCAGTACTTC.

The CDR3 here is CASEIGTSGSATQYF. The CDR3 DNA is TGTGCCAGTGAGATCGGGACTAGCGGTTCAGCGACGCAGTATTTT. The J gene is TRBJ2-3, the V gene TRBV19; 11 bases fit TRBD2. J was trimmed by 9 bases and V by 8 bases; bases with no gene match: 13. Germline lookup yields CDR1 LNHDA and CDR2 SQIVND (reference sequence). This CDR3 spans 15 amino acids.

V and J are TRBV28 and TRBJ2-7; D gene uncertain. Germline V lookup: CDR1 MDHEN, CDR2 SYDVKM. V was shortened by 5 bases and J by 4 bases, with 3 bases between the two germline ends. The CDR3 runs 10 residues. Here the CDR3 reads CASSTYEQYF. In nucleotides, the CDR3 is TGTGCCAGCAGTACTTACGAGCAGTACTTC.

This rearrangement joins TRBV30 to TRBJ1-1, with 7 bases lining up with TRBD1. The CDR3 is made up of 15 amino acids. Trimming removed 0 bases from V and 1 base from J; junction bases left unmatched: 5. Germline loops: CDR1 GTSNPN, CDR2 SVGIG (reference sequence). For the CDR3, the DNA is TGTGCCTGGAGTGTACCGGGACAGCAGAACACTGAAGCTTTCTTT. Translation: CAWSVPGQQNTEAFF. Full variable domain (remainder filled in from reference TRBV30 and TRBJ1-1): SQTIHQWPATLVQPVGSPLSLECTVEGTSNPNLYWYRQAAGRGLQLLFYSVGIGQISSEVPQNLSASRPQDRQFILSSKKLLLSDSGFYLCAWSVPGQQNTEAFFGQGTRLTVV.

The J gene is TRBJ2-1, the V gene TRBV4-3; 10 bases map to TRBD2. In germline, CDR1 is LGHNA, CDR2 YSLEER. V was pared by 4 bases and J by 4 bases, with 7 bases of the junction left unmatched. The CDR3 length is 16 residues. The CDR3 DNA sequence: TGCGCCAGCAGCCGCGATCTAGCGGGGGAGTACAATGAGCAGTTCTTC. As protein: CASSRDLAGEYNEQFF.

This chain uses TRBV5-1 with TRBJ1-2; maybe TRBD1 (5 bases). CDR3 size: 14 residues. Germline V gene lookup returns CDR1 SGHRS and CDR2 YFSETQ. Trimming removed 7 bases from V and 6 bases from J, with 19 bases in between. CDR3 protein: CASAALQGTDGYTF. CDR3 DNA sequence: TGCGCCAGCGCTGCCCTTCAGGGTACGGATGGCTACACCTTC.

This clone showed up just a few times. CDR3 protein: CASSPLGSGRRDTQYF. In nucleotides, the CDR3 is TGTGCCAGCAGCCCCCTTGGTAGCGGGAGAAGAGATACGCAGTATTTT. This chain links TRBV27 with TRBJ2-3; 9 positions agree with TRBD2. Trimming at V came to 6 bases and at J to 5 bases, leaving 12 bases not matched to a gene. The length of the CDR3 is 16 residues. The germline CDR1 and CDR2 sequences are MNHEY and SMNVEV (reference sequence).

The V call is TRBV29-1, the J call TRBJ1-4, with D hard to call. The germline V gene has CDR1 SQVTM and CDR2 ANQGSEA. The CDR3 totals 12 residues. The germline V and J ends were trimmed by 1 base and 12 bases, with 12 bases remaining between them. The CDR3 spells CSVEGLSTELFF. The DNA for the CDR3 is TGCAGCGTTGAAGGGTTGTCTACGGAACTGTTTTTT.

The chain is built from TRBV15 and TRBJ2-2, with D possibly being TRBD1 (6 bases). Germline V gene data show CDR1 as LNHNV and CDR2 as YYDKDF (reference sequence). V was cut by 0 bases and J by 5 bases, with 10 bases left in between. The CDR3 extends over 15 amino acids. The CDR3 DNA reads as TGTGCCACCAGCAGAGACACAGGGCATACCGGGGAGCTGTTTTTT. Protein product: CATSRDTGHTGELFF. Variable domain in full (rest from reference TRBV15 and TRBJ2-2): DAMVIQNPRYQVTQFGKPVTLSCSQTLNHNVMYWYQQKSSQAPKLLFHYYDKDFNNEADTPDNFQSRRPNTSFCFLDIRSPGLGDTAMYLCATSRDTGHTGELFFGEGSRLTVL.

This chain joins TRBV3-1 (or the pseudogene TRBV3-2) and TRBJ2-1; 14 nucleotides align to TRBD2. Germline CDR1 LGHDT, CDR2 YNNKEL (reference sequence). Losses at the gene ends were 1 base for V and 3 bases for J; bases not matched to a gene: 8. The CDR3 sequence is 19 residues long. DNA for the CDR3: TGTGCCAGCAGCCAAGGGGGACTAGCGGGGGACAATTTCTACAATGAGCAGTTCTTC. It yields the protein CASSQGGLAGDNFYNEQFF.

In its sample, this clone was seen many times. The V call is TRBV5-5, the J call TRBJ2-5; 9 positions match TRBD1. Trimming took 5 bases from V and 2 from J; bases not matched to a gene: 1. CDR1 is SGHKS, CDR2 YYEKEE, per germline (reference sequence). The CDR3 runs to 13 residues. DNA for the CDR3: TGTGCCAGCAGAGGGACAGGGCAAGAGACCCAGTACTTC. Translation: CASRGTGQETQYF.

The chain carries TRBV30 and TRBJ1-4; 9 bases are a match to TRBD1. The V gene end was trimmed by 0 bases and the J gene end by 10 bases; junction bases not matched to a gene: 6. Germline-derived CDR1 and CDR2 are GTSNPN and SVGIG (reference sequence). The CDR3 has 14 amino acids. The CDR3 coding sequence is TGTGCCTGGAGTGTACCGGGACAGGGACGAAAACTGTTTTTT. Its translation is CAWSVPGQGRKLFF.

This clone is a singleton in its sample. The chain joins TRBV18 to TRBJ2-1; 11 bases are shared with TRBD2. Germline V gene sequence: CDR1 KGHSH, CDR2 LQKENI. The CDR3 is 17 residues long. J lost 3 bases, V lost 4 bases, and 8 bases had no gene match. The chain's CDR3 is CASSLSTSGTIYNEQFF. The CDR3 coding sequence is TGTGCCAGCTCACTGTCGACTAGCGGGACTATCTACAATGAGCAGTTCTTC.